The source of this T cell receptor (beta chain) is a study of T cell responses to AZD1222 COVID-19 vaccine. V lost 3 bases to trimming and J lost 0 bases, with 16 bases between them. Germline V gives CDR1 SGHRS, CDR2 YFSETQ. The CDR3 spans 17 residues. Method: immunoSEQ multiplex PCR; TCRdb's copy keeps in-frame clones and lacks some. The table records fewer than 130,000 clones, 85% to 95% of them present only once. Study-wide findings and caveats: The study reported that nearly half of spike-specific TCRs target unmutated variant regions. White British ancestry dominated among donors, who included more females, and clonal diversity was possibly underestimated.

Details on this clone: The antigen is unknown.

The sequencing here drew on peripheral blood, taken 28 days after the second AZD1222 dose. The chain links TRBV5-1 to TRBJ1-3, with D possibly being TRBD1 (5 bases). The receptor was derived from an adult who received the AZD1222 COVID-19 vaccine. CDR3 protein: CASSWGGSSFSGNTIYF. For the CDR3, the DNA is TGCGCCAGCAGCTGGGGCGGCAGTTCATTCTCTGGAAACACCATATATTTT.